The clone carrying this TCR beta chain was seen once. The antigen is unknown. The data derive from a study of cytomegalovirus exposure and HLA in healthy donors. Whole-study findings and limits: The authors excluded some V segments, including TRBV6-2 and TRBV6-3, as indistinguishable. About 87% or about 30% of the time was how often most TCR beta V segments were productive, according to an earlier analysis. Presence/absence analyses treated sequencing depth as roughly uniform across donors.

CDR3 length: 14 residues. V lost 1 base and J lost 5; bases outside the gene matches: 4. CDR1 and CDR2 from the germline V gene are SGDLS and YYNGEE. PCR involved 60 Vbeta and 13 Jbeta primers. TCRdb's copy holds only in-frame clones and misses some; the assay was immunoSEQ multiplex PCR. The sample yields roughly 120,000 clones, about 81% seen once. The sequenced sample consisted of PBMCs. This TCR came from a man aged 40-49 years in good health and CMV-seronegative. This rearrangement joins TRBV9 to TRBJ2-5; TRBD1 matches 8 bases. CDR3 nucleotides: TGTGCCAGCAGCGTAATGGGACAGGCGGAGACCCAGTACTTC. Its translation is CASSVMGQAETQYF.